This entry lists 17 T cell receptor beta chains sequenced from one sample in a study of post-analysis software for immune sequencing data (dated by TCRdb to about 2015). Paper-wide results and their limitations: Patients showed significantly higher frequencies than controls for five TRBV segments, among them TRBV5-6, TRBV5-1 and TRBV20-1.

These receptors' targets are unknown. The library came from PCR. Sequencer: Illumina HiSeq 2500. To reduce PCR and sequencing biases, unique molecular identifiers were built into the TCR beta cDNA libraries. The public reads were run again by TCRdb, first through fastp at Q25 and then through MiXCR, and only productive beta chains were kept. Each entry is one CDR3 protein sequence, shown with its most common DNA and genes. The table for this sample lists about 200,000 distinct CDR3 sequences; roughly 30% of them were counted only once. More than 3% of the sample is taken by the ten largest. Specimen: blood. The receptors were sampled from a girl aged 2-17 years with multiple sclerosis.

This clonotype was found many times. V is TRBV10-2 and J is TRBJ2-7; 8 bases are a match to TRBD1. The CDR3 runs to 15 residues. The J segment lost 5 bases and the V segment lost 3 bases, leaving 9 bases of the junction unmatched. Germline loops: CDR1 WSHSY, CDR2 SAAADI. CDR3 in DNA: TGCGCCAGCAGTGACTCACGGACAGGGCCCAACGAGCAGTACTTC. Its protein product is CASSDSRTGPNEQYF.

This clonotype was detected only a few times. A much larger clonotype is one base distant, so this may be a read error. This chain uses TRBV24-1 with TRBJ2-7, with a weak D call TRBD1 (6 bases). The CDR3 loop spans 15 amino acids. Germline V gives CDR1 KGHDR, CDR2 SFDVKD. The CDR3 DNA is TGTGCCACCAGTGACCGGACAGACAGTTCCTACGGGCAGTACTTC. It encodes CATSDRTDSSYGQYF.

This clonotype came up many times. V usage is TRBV11-1 and J usage is TRBJ2-3; D not resolved. V lost 7 bases and J 4 bases, leaving 24 bases between the germline ends. The length of the CDR3 is 17 residues. Germline V gene sequence: CDR1 SGHAT, CDR2 FQDESV (reference sequence). The CDR3 is CASTYPKSTNEADTQYF. CDR3 in DNA: TGTGCCAGCACCTATCCAAAATCAACTAACGAGGCAGATACGCAGTATTTT.

V usage is TRBV11-2 and J usage is TRBJ1-1; 8 bases align to TRBD1. Germline V gene sequence: CDR1 SGHAT, CDR2 FQNNGV. Unmatched junction bases numbered 12, after V lost 1 base and J lost 5 bases. There are 17 residues in the CDR3. The CDR3 loop is CASSLVFGRGRDTEAFF. DNA for the CDR3: TGTGCCAGCAGCTTAGTGTTCGGCAGGGGGCGGGATACTGAAGCTTTCTTT.

The genes are TRBV5-1 and TRBJ2-4; D could derive from TRBD1 or TRBD2 (5 bases each). Germline CDR1 and CDR2: SGHRS and YFSETQ. Trimming cost V 2 bases and J 13 bases, with 16 bases left between them. The CDR3 totals 13 residues. The CDR3 DNA follows: TGCGCCAGCAGCTTTCGAGGATTGGGGGAGCAGTACTTC. Translating it yields CASSFRGLGEQYF.

This clonotype was picked up a small number of times. The chain is built from TRBV20-1 and TRBJ2-1; D is perhaps TRBD1 or TRBD2 (5 bases each). V lost 1 base and J lost 7, with 5 bases in between. CDR1 is DFQATT and CDR2 is SNEGSKA in the germline V gene (reference sequence). The CDR3 has 11 residues. CDR3 sequence (DNA): TGCAGTGCTAGAGGGGGGAATGAGCAGTTCTTC. This encodes CSARGGNEQFF.

With regard to this clonotype: A much larger clone sits a single nucleotide away, making a read error possible. The chain combines TRBV6-5 with TRBJ2-7; either TRBD1 or TRBD2 may fit D (6 bases each). The CDR3 covers 15 residues. Germline values: CDR1 MNHEY, CDR2 SVGAGI. CDR3 DNA: TGTGCCAGCTTCCCGGGGGCACCCCCTTCCTACGAGCAGGACTTC. It encodes CASFPGAPPSYEQDF.

This clonotype came up many times. The CDR3 bases are TGTGCCACCAGCAGAGATCCACAGGGAAGAGAGCAGTACTTC. This codes for CATSRDPQGREQYF. The J gene is TRBJ2-7, the V gene TRBV15, with a weak D call TRBD1 (6 bases). The CDR3 extends over 14 amino acids. The germline V gene has CDR1 LNHNV and CDR2 YYDKDF (reference sequence). The V and J ends lost 0 bases and 7 bases respectively, with 13 bases between them.

This clonotype was counted ten times or more. The CDR3 region has the DNA TGTGCCAGCTCCCCCCGGGGGGAATCTCCGGGGAATGAGCAGTTCTTC. Translation gives CASSPRGESPGNEQFF. V is TRBV18 and J is TRBJ2-1; 7 nucleotides match TRBD2. CDR1 and CDR2 from the germline V gene are KGHSH and LQKENI. CDR3 size: 16 residues. Unmatched junction bases numbered 15, after V lost 6 bases and J lost 7 bases. The full variable domain, rest sourced from reference TRBV18 and TRBJ2-1, is NAGVMQNPRHLVRRRGQEARLRCSPMKGHSHVYWYRQLPEEGLKFMVYLQKENIIDESGMPKERFSAEFPKEGPSILRIQQVVRGDSAAYFCASSPRGESPGNEQFFGPGTRLTVL.

The chain has TRBV12-3 or TRBV12-4 and TRBJ1-6, with TRBD1 matching 7 bases. The V segment lost 3 bases and the J segment 8 bases; nucleotides outside the gene matches: 4. CDR3 size: 14 residues. The DNA for the CDR3 is TGTGCCAGCAGTTTGGGACAGCCAGATTCACCCCTCCACTTT. Residues: CASSLGQPDSPLHF.

V gene TRBV12-3 or TRBV12-4 combines with J gene TRBJ2-3; perhaps TRBD2 as D (5 bases). V was shortened by 3 bases and J by 11 bases, with 18 bases between the two germline ends. The CDR3 runs to 14 residues. CDR3 nucleotides: TGTGCCAGCAGTTTGAGAGCGTCGGGCGCGGGGCAGTATTTT. It translates to CASSLRASGAGQYF.

This clonotype occurred many times. This chain uses TRBV3-1 with TRBJ2-6, with D hard to call. The CDR3 is 17 amino acids. Deletions cut 4 bases from V and 4 bases from J, with 17 bases between. Germline CDR1 reads LGHDT; CDR2 reads YNNKEL (reference sequence). CDR3 DNA: TGTGCCAGCAGCCGAACTACCCTGCAGGTCGGGGCCAACGTCCTGACTTTC. This sequence encodes CASSRTTLQVGANVLTF. Filled out from reference TRBV3-1 and TRBJ2-6, the complete variable domain reads DTAVSQTPKYLVTQMGNDKSIKCEQNLGHDTMYWYKQDSKKFLKIMFSYNNKELIINETVPNRFSPKSPDKAHLNLHINSLELGDSAVYFCASSRTTLQVGANVLTFGAGSRLTVL.

This clonotype was detected ten times or more. V is TRBV6-2 or TRBV6-3 and J is TRBJ2-3, with TRBD2 identical over 11 bases. Germline V gene data show CDR1 as MNHEY and CDR2 as SVGEGT. The CDR3 is 15 residues long. The V and J ends lost 5 bases and 5 bases, in that order; junction bases with no gene match: 6. This CDR3 reads CASSQLAGVKDTQYF. As DNA, the CDR3 is TGTGCCAGCAGTCAACTAGCGGGAGTCAAAGATACGCAGTATTTT.

V is TRBV10-3 and J is TRBJ2-1; possibly TRBD2 for D (7 bases). CDR1 and CDR2 from the germline V gene are ENHRY and SYGVKD. The V end was cut by 2 bases, the J end by 7 bases, with 12 bases between. The CDR3 sequence is 14 residues long. This CDR3 is CAISENGGLNEQFF. CDR3 nucleotide sequence: TGTGCCATCAGTGAGAACGGGGGGCTGAATGAGCAGTTCTTC.

This clonotype has a handful of counts. This chain connects TRBV7-9 to TRBJ2-7; D call uncertain. CDR1 SEHNR and CDR2 FQNEAQ come from the germline V gene (reference sequence). This CDR3 contains 11 residues. V lost 5 bases and J 12 bases, leaving 14 bases between the germline ends. As DNA, the CDR3 is TGTGCCAGCAGCCGCGACGGTCATCTGTACTTC. Its protein is CASSRDGHLYF.

The J gene is TRBJ2-7, the V gene TRBV24-1; D perhaps matches TRBD2 (5 bases). V lost 3 bases and J 6 bases, leaving 17 bases between the germline ends. The CDR3 has 15 residues. Germline V gene sequence: CDR1 KGHDR, CDR2 SFDVKD. This CDR3 is CATSDTQRAFGEQYV. In DNA, the CDR3 is TGTGCCACCAGTGATACACAGAGGGCGTTTGGCGAGCAGTACGTC.

The sample holds many counts of this clonotype. The chain recombines TRBV12-3 or TRBV12-4 with TRBJ2-5; a possible D gene is TRBD2 (6 bases). V lost 8 bases and J lost 5, with 9 bases in between. This CDR3 spans 11 amino acids. The CDR3 sequence: CASGRTETQYF. The CDR3 coding sequence is TGTGCCAGCGGGAGGACGGAGACCCAGTACTTC.